A selection of T cell receptor beta chains follows, all from one sample in a study of T-cell reconstitution after alpha-beta-depleted transplantation in children. TCRdb independently ran MiXCR on the PCR reads; one entry per CDR3 protein. The sample holds some 200,000 distinct CDR3 sequences, about 8.2% seen once. The source material was PBMCs, mostly from graft donor cells, sampled 360 days after TCRalphabeta/CD19-depleted stem cell transplant. The receptors stem from a male patient between 2 and 10 years old who had a stem cell transplant for acute myeloid leukemia, so the T cells may come from the graft donor. Each CDR3 is given with its conserved first and last residue. Only some rows state a clone size, as once, few, many or a class for expanded clones.

v_gene: TRBV29-1; len: 12; abundance: few; j_gene: TRBJ1-2; CDR3aa: CSVGTAPGGYTF
v_gene: TRBV5-1; len: 16; abundance: many; j_gene: TRBJ2-2; CDR3aa: CASGPGQWGTDGELFF
v_gene: TRBV7-2; len: 14; abundance: few; j_gene: TRBJ1-6; CDR3aa: CASSRRAPNSPLHF
v_gene: TRBV12-3/TRBV12-4; len: 14; abundance: many; j_gene: TRBJ2-3; CDR3aa: CASIRNRVGDTQYF
v_gene: TRBV7-2; len: 14; abundance: NA; j_gene: TRBJ2-7; CDR3aa: CASSLQNPAYEQYF
v_gene: TRBV4-2; len: 16; abundance: few; j_gene: TRBJ2-7; CDR3aa: CASSPTQRELPYEQYF
v_gene: TRBV5-5; len: 14; abundance: many; j_gene: TRBJ2-3; CDR3aa: CASSPGQGFDTQYF
v_gene: TRBV12-3/TRBV12-4; len: 15; abundance: NA; j_gene: TRBJ2-3; CDR3aa: CASSLRQSRTDTQYF
v_gene: TRBV13; len: 15; abundance: few; j_gene: TRBJ1-2; CDR3aa: CASSSREGLNYGYTF
v_gene: TRBV12-3/TRBV12-4; len: 14; abundance: many; j_gene: TRBJ2-7; CDR3aa: CASSPYDRVYEQYF
v_gene: TRBV12-3/TRBV12-4; len: 15; abundance: many; j_gene: TRBJ2-1; CDR3aa: CASNKQGAVGNEQFF
v_gene: TRBV28; len: 16; abundance: NA; j_gene: TRBJ2-7; CDR3aa: CASSGPSSGSSYEQYF
v_gene: TRBV9; len: 16; abundance: few; j_gene: TRBJ2-1; CDR3aa: CASRPGLAGAVNEQFF
v_gene: TRBV29-1; len: 15; abundance: NA; j_gene: TRBJ2-1; CDR3aa: CSVLKDGLVTMRQFF
v_gene: TRBV12-3/TRBV12-4; len: 14; abundance: few; j_gene: TRBJ1-4; CDR3aa: CASGGQAANEKLFF
v_gene: TRBV6-5; len: 14; abundance: few; j_gene: TRBJ1-2; CDR3aa: CASSYPGQTYGYTF
v_gene: TRBV5-1; len: 15; abundance: many; j_gene: TRBJ2-1; CDR3aa: CASSPDRGSYNEQFF
v_gene: TRBV6-5; len: 14; abundance: many; j_gene: TRBJ2-3; CDR3aa: CASSYIVGTDTQYF
v_gene: TRBV12-3/TRBV12-4; len: 15; abundance: few; j_gene: TRBJ2-3; CDR3aa: CASSSSRSSTDTQYF
v_gene: TRBV12-3/TRBV12-4; len: 15; abundance: NA; j_gene: TRBJ1-1; CDR3aa: CASSLAQGTDTEAFF
v_gene: TRBV28; len: 14; abundance: many; j_gene: TRBJ1-2; CDR3aa: CASRSQGAGYGYTF
v_gene: TRBV15; len: 16; abundance: NA; j_gene: TRBJ1-4; CDR3aa: CATSRDPTKRGEKLFF
v_gene: TRBV20-1; len: 11; abundance: many; j_gene: TRBJ2-5; CDR3aa: CSGTFQETQYF
v_gene: TRBV15; len: 18; abundance: NA; j_gene: TRBJ2-1; CDR3aa: CATSRDHPGQGAYNEQFF
v_gene: TRBV12-3/TRBV12-4; len: 14; abundance: many; j_gene: TRBJ2-2; CDR3aa: CASSIFRGDGELFF
v_gene: TRBV11-3; len: 13; abundance: NA; j_gene: TRBJ2-5; CDR3aa: CASSFAPAETQYF
v_gene: TRBV27; len: 12; abundance: many; j_gene: TRBJ2-1; CDR3aa: CASKTGFYEQFF
v_gene: TRBV29-1; len: 15; abundance: few; j_gene: TRBJ2-5; CDR3aa: CSVGIQGWGEETQYF
v_gene: TRBV6-1; len: 16; abundance: few; j_gene: TRBJ2-2; CDR3aa: CASRGPGPLYTGELFF
v_gene: TRBV2; len: 17; abundance: few; j_gene: TRBJ2-1; CDR3aa: CASSYFPSTSAYNEQFF
v_gene: TRBV29-1; len: 15; abundance: few; j_gene: TRBJ2-1; CDR3aa: CSVAASGSSYNEQFF
v_gene: TRBV28; len: 15; abundance: few; j_gene: TRBJ2-1; CDR3aa: CASSSLAVAYNEQFF
v_gene: TRBV5-1; len: 16; abundance: few; j_gene: TRBJ2-7; CDR3aa: CASRTSGPQSSYEQYF
v_gene: TRBV20-1; len: 12; abundance: many; j_gene: TRBJ1-5; CDR3aa: CSVPGVVQPQHF
v_gene: TRBV5-6; len: 17; abundance: many; j_gene: TRBJ2-2; CDR3aa: CASSLEPGQGPTGELFF
v_gene: TRBV10-3; len: 17; abundance: NA; j_gene: TRBJ2-3; CDR3aa: CTFSPRRDRDYTATQYF
v_gene: TRBV7-9; len: 15; abundance: many; j_gene: TRBJ1-1; CDR3aa: CASSSSVGRNTEAFF
v_gene: TRBV7-8; len: 16; abundance: NA; j_gene: TRBJ1-5; CDR3aa: CASSLGRFNSNQPQHF
v_gene: TRBV7-9; len: 17; abundance: few; j_gene: TRBJ2-3; CDR3aa: CASSPGVLAGESHTQYF
v_gene: TRBV9; len: 16; abundance: many; j_gene: TRBJ2-5; CDR3aa: CASSAKTEKVQETQYF
v_gene: TRBV7-3; len: 16; abundance: few; j_gene: TRBJ2-3; CDR3aa: CASSNRAGVVADTQYF
v_gene: TRBV27; len: 14; abundance: few; j_gene: TRBJ2-5; CDR3aa: CASSLVPVQETQYF